The 23 T cell receptor beta chains below were found in one sample sequenced in a study of cytomegalovirus exposure and HLA in healthy donors. With 60 Vbeta and 13 Jbeta primers, the PCR was carried out. Sequenced by immunoSEQ multiplex PCR; TCRdb stores in-frame clones only, minus some. This table has roughly 100,000 clones, over 60% appearing once. Sequencing was done on a sample of PBMCs. The receptors here all came from a male donor in good health and CMV-seropositive.

The chain is built from TRBV7-8 and TRBJ2-5; 7 bases are shared with TRBD1. The J call may be in error: the DNA end matches TRBJ2-7 better. This CDR3 is built from 16 residues. Per germline, CDR1 SGHVS and CDR2 FQNEAQ. CDR3 amino acids: CASSPGQLGNSYEQYF. CDR3 coding DNA: TGTGCCAGCAGCCCGGGACAGTTAGGGAACTCCTACGAGCAGTACTTC.

The rearrangement uses TRBV13 and TRBJ2-7; tentative D call: TRBD1 (6 bases). Germline CDR1 reads PRHDT; CDR2 reads FYEKMQ (reference sequence). CDR3 length: 14 residues. The V end lost 1 base, the J end lost 5 bases, and 12 bases lay between the germline ends. CDR3 DNA sequence: TGTGCCAGCAGCTTAGACAGGGTCCCCCACGAGCAGTACTTC. This encodes CASSLDRVPHEQYF.

The chain uses TRBV11-2 and TRBJ2-4; 10 bases agree with TRBD2. V gave up 5 bases and J gave up 7 bases; unmatched junction bases: 14. Germline CDR1 SGHAT, CDR2 FQNNGV. There are 17 residues in the CDR3. CDR3 DNA sequence: TGTGCCAGCAGCGGAGGCGACCTAGCGGGAGTGTTCAACATTCAGTACTTC. Its protein is CASSGGDLAGVFNIQYF.

The V call is TRBV4-2, the J call TRBJ2-3, with D perhaps TRBD2 (6 bases). The CDR3 extends over 14 amino acids. Deletions cut 6 bases from V and 1 base from J, with 11 bases between. Germline V gene lookup returns CDR1 LGHNA and CDR2 YNFKEQ. This CDR3 reads CASSIGGGTDTQYF. The CDR3 region has the DNA TGTGCCAGCAGTATCGGAGGGGGCACAGATACGCAGTATTTT.

V and J are TRBV6-6 and TRBJ2-3, with TRBD1 matching 8 bases. This CDR3 contains 16 residues. The J segment lost 3 bases and the V segment lost 4 bases, leaving 9 bases of the junction unmatched. Germline V CDR1 and CDR2: MNHNY, SVGAGI (reference sequence). The CDR3 DNA reads as TGTGCCAGCAGTTTCCCCGGGACAGGAGGGACAGATACGCAGTATTTT. Translation gives CASSFPGTGGTDTQYF.

This clone was seen only a few times. The gene calls are TRBV6-6 and TRBJ2-3, with 8 positions matching TRBD1. Germline CDR1 is MNHNY and CDR2 is SVGAGI (reference sequence). This CDR3 comprises 16 residues. The trim removed 0 bases at V and 5 bases at J, leaving 7 bases unmatched. Written as DNA, the CDR3 is TGTGCCAGCAGTTACTCCTCAGGGGGCCAGGTAGATACGCAGTATTTT. Translation gives CASSYSSGGQVDTQYF.

This clone was counted a few times. The rearrangement links TRBV9 to TRBJ2-2; D unresolved. Germline V gene data show CDR1 as SGDLS and CDR2 as YYNGEE. CDR3 length: 17 amino acids. V was pared by 1 base and J by 5 bases, with 18 bases between. The CDR3 loop is CASSVQYRGSGTGELFF. The CDR3 DNA is TGTGCCAGCAGCGTACAGTATAGAGGTAGTGGAACCGGGGAGCTGTTTTTT.

This rearrangement joins TRBV7-3 to TRBJ2-1; 7 bases agree with TRBD2. This CDR3 has 14 residues. The junction had 2 bases not matched to a gene; V was cut back by 1 base and J by 5 bases. Germline V gives CDR1 SGHTA, CDR2 FQGTGA. CDR3 sequence (DNA): TGTGCCAGCAGCTTAAGGGACTATCACAATGAGCAGTTCTTC. This sequence encodes CASSLRDYHNEQFF.

V usage is TRBV5-5 and J usage is TRBJ1-4, with 7 bases fitting TRBD1. Looked up from germline, CDR1 is SGHKS and CDR2 is YYEKEE (reference sequence). This CDR3 spans 14 amino acids. J was trimmed by 7 bases and V by 4 bases; bases with no gene match: 7. The CDR3 loop reads CASSLTGWSEKLFF. CDR3 nucleotides: TGTGCCAGCAGCCTGACAGGGTGGAGTGAAAAACTGTTTTTT.

The chain couples TRBV19 to TRBJ2-6, with 7 positions matching TRBD1. Germline values: CDR1 LNHDA, CDR2 SQIVND (reference sequence). This CDR3 comprises 18 residues. V lost 5 bases to trimming and J lost 0 bases; unmatched junction nucleotides: 10. The CDR3 coding sequence is TGTGCCAGTAGTTCCCCGGGACAGTCCAACTCTGGGGCCAACGTCCTGACTTTC. Its protein is CASSSPGQSNSGANVLTF.

The chain recombines TRBV6-1 with TRBJ2-7; the D gene is possibly TRBD1 (6 bases). Trimming shortened V by 4 bases and J by 0 bases, and 7 bases separated the two germline ends. Germline CDR1 is MNHNS and CDR2 is SASEGT. The CDR3 is 13 amino acids. CDR3 protein: CASSAGASYEQYF. In DNA, the CDR3 is TGTGCCAGCAGTGCAGGGGCCTCCTACGAGCAGTACTTC.

The chain recombines TRBV7-3 with TRBJ2-5; no clear D. The germline V and J ends were trimmed by 2 bases and 4 bases, with 8 bases remaining between them. This CDR3 comprises 13 residues. Germline loops: CDR1 SGHTA, CDR2 FQGTGA. CDR3 DNA sequence: TGTGCCAGCAGCTTAGGAGCTGCAGAGACCCAGTACTTC. Translating gives CASSLGAAETQYF.

This chain joins TRBV6-5 and TRBJ1-2; unclear D gene. The CDR3 spans 11 residues. Germline-derived CDR1 and CDR2 are MNHEY and SVGAGI. Trimming stripped 11 bases from V and 4 bases from J, with 11 bases between. CDR3 coding DNA: TGTGCCTCCGGGATCCTCTATGGCTACACCTTC. Translating gives CASGILYGYTF.

Remarks on this clone: Other DNA sequences of this sample code for an identical CDR3. The gene calls are TRBV7-2 and TRBJ1-1; D is unresolved. Germline CDR1 reads SGHTA; CDR2 reads FQGNSA. The germline V and J ends were trimmed by 2 bases and 0 bases, with 7 bases remaining between them. There are 14 residues in the CDR3. The CDR3 bases are TGTGCCAGCAGCTTAAACAGCCTGAACACTGAAGCTTTCTTT. It is translated as CASSLNSLNTEAFF. The whole variable domain, filled in from reference TRBV7-2 and TRBJ1-1, reads GAGVSQSPSNKVTEKGKDVELRCDPISGHTALYWYRQSLGQGLEFLIYFQGNSAPDKSGLPSDRFSAERTGGSVSTLTIQRTQQEDSAVYLCASSLNSLNTEAFFGQGTRLTVV.

V usage is TRBV11-1 and J usage is TRBJ2-7, with D tentatively TRBD1 (6 bases). The V end was cut by 2 bases, the J end by 6 bases, with 14 bases between. Germline-derived CDR1 and CDR2 are SGHAT and FQDESV (reference sequence). The CDR3 has 14 residues. CDR3 sequence reads: CASSLTGTSREQYF. CDR3 bases: TGTGCCAGCAGCTTAACAGGGACATCCCGCGAGCAGTACTTC.

The chain links TRBV30 to TRBJ1-4; D perhaps matches TRBD1 (5 bases). CDR1 is GTSNPN, CDR2 SVGIG, per germline (reference sequence). Trimming removed 3 bases at V and 13 bases at J, with 12 bases between. CDR3 size: 11 residues. The CDR3 DNA is TGTGCCTGGAGGGGGGAGGGGACACTGTTTTTT. Amino acid sequence: CAWRGEGTLFF.

This chain uses TRBV18 with TRBJ1-4; D remains unclear. The CDR3 consists of 14 residues. The V end lost 6 bases, the J end lost 4 bases, and 12 bases lay between the germline ends. Looked up from germline, CDR1 is KGHSH and CDR2 is LQKENI. DNA of the CDR3: TGTGCCAGCTCCCCGAGCGGCCTTAATGAAAAACTGTTTTTT. Encoded protein: CASSPSGLNEKLFF.

V gene TRBV7-2 combines with J gene TRBJ1-5; tentative D call: TRBD1 (5 bases). This CDR3 is 13 amino acids long. The V and J ends lost 4 bases and 4 bases respectively, with 8 bases between them. Germline V lookup: CDR1 SGHTA, CDR2 FQGNSA. CDR3 nucleotide sequence: TGTGCCAGCAGCTCCGACAGAAATCAGCCCCAGCATTTT. Amino acids: CASSSDRNQPQHF.

The chain uses TRBV4-3 and TRBJ1-1; 8 nucleotides agree with TRBD1. J gave up 4 bases and V 0 bases, and 7 bases lay outside the gene matches. Germline CDR1 LGHNA, CDR2 YSLEER. The CDR3 totals 16 residues. CDR3 residues: CASSQDVTGARTEAFF. DNA for the CDR3: TGCGCCAGCAGCCAAGATGTGACAGGGGCGCGCACTGAAGCTTTCTTT.

The V and J genes are TRBV30 and TRBJ1-6; TRBD1 agrees at 8 bases. Germline values: CDR1 GTSNPN, CDR2 SVGIG (reference sequence). The trim removed 3 bases at V and 8 bases at J, leaving 9 bases unmatched. The length of the CDR3 is 15 residues. CDR3 sequence reads: CAWSILRGLDSPLHF. The CDR3 DNA is TGTGCCTGGAGCATTCTCAGGGGGCTGGATTCACCCCTCCACTTT. The full variable domain, rest sourced from reference TRBV30 and TRBJ1-6, is SQTIHQWPATLVQPVGSPLSLECTVEGTSNPNLYWYRQAAGRGLQLLFYSVGIGQISSEVPQNLSASRPQDRQFILSSKKLLLSDSGFYLCAWSILRGLDSPLHFGNGTRLTVT.

The chain links TRBV7-3 to TRBJ2-1; TRBD2 agrees at 10 bases. This CDR3 contains 15 residues. The V and J ends lost 5 bases and 3 bases, in that order; junction bases with no gene match: 4. Per the germline V gene, CDR1 is SGHTA and CDR2 is FQGTGA. For the CDR3, the DNA is TGTGCCAGCAGCACAACTAGCGGGATCTACAATGAGCAGTTCTTC. This codes for CASSTTSGIYNEQFF.

The genes are TRBV7-9 and TRBJ2-7, with 8 bases aligning to TRBD2. V gave up 5 bases and J gave up 6 bases; unmatched junction bases: 12. This CDR3 is 15 amino acids long. Germline-derived CDR1 and CDR2 are SEHNR and FQNEAQ (reference sequence). CDR3 loop: CASSQAGGPTSEQYF. The CDR3 DNA reads TGTGCCAGCAGCCAGGCGGGGGGACCCACCTCCGAGCAGTACTTC.

This rearrangement joins TRBV6-5 to TRBJ1-2; the match to TRBD1 covers 8 bases. Germline V gene sequence: CDR1 MNHEY, CDR2 SVGAGI. CDR3 size: 15 residues. V shed 4 bases, J shed 0 bases, and the junction held 4 bases outside the gene matches. CDR3 region: CASSSPTGANYGYTF. Written as DNA, the CDR3 is TGTGCCAGCAGTTCACCGACAGGGGCTAACTATGGCTACACCTTC.